The 16 T cell receptor beta chains listed next were all sequenced from one sample in a study of shared clonotypes between healthy human individuals. The repertoire was sequenced with immunoSEQ multiplex PCR; TCRdb's copy has only in-frame clones and lacks some. The data show over a million clones, about 77% seen once. Sequenced input: memory CD4+ T cells sorted from blood. The subset denotes: CD45RA-negative fraction. The origin of the receptors is a man aged 18 to 29 in good health.

The chain couples TRBV7-9 to TRBJ2-7, with D perhaps given as TRBD1 or TRBD2 (6 bases each). Germline V gene sequence: CDR1 SEHNR, CDR2 FQNEAQ (reference sequence). V was trimmed by 1 base and J by 0 bases, leaving 10 bases between them. This CDR3 spans 15 amino acids. The CDR3 is CASSLGGAGSYEQYF. The DNA for the CDR3 is TGTGCCAGCAGCTTAGGGGGGGCCGGCTCCTACGAGCAGTACTTC.

V and J are TRBV5-1 and TRBJ1-2; 8 nucleotides match TRBD1. The ends lost 0 bases at V and 3 bases at J; junction bases unmatched: 13. This CDR3 has 18 amino acids. Germline CDR1 and CDR2: SGHRS and YFSETQ. The CDR3 bases are TGCGCCAGCAGCTTGGAACCCCGGACAGGGCATTACGACTATGGCTACACCTTC. Translated, it gives CASSLEPRTGHYDYGYTF.

The V and J genes are TRBV7-2 and TRBJ2-3; the D call may be TRBD1 or TRBD2 (5 bases each). CDR3 size: 14 residues. Germline assignment: CDR1 SGHTA and CDR2 FQGNSA. V gave up 6 bases and J gave up 8 bases, with 18 bases separating them. The CDR3 reads CASRETRGSVTQYF. The DNA for the CDR3 is TGTGCCAGCAGAGAAACTAGGGGATCTGTTACGCAGTATTTT.

The V call is TRBV27, the J call TRBJ1-6; D is ambiguous. Trimming removed 3 bases at V and 5 bases at J, with 8 bases between. Germline V CDR1 and CDR2: MNHEY, SMNVEV (reference sequence). The CDR3 length is 14 residues. The CDR3 sequence is CASSFRENNSPLHF. The DNA of the CDR3 is TGTGCCAGCAGTTTCCGGGAGAATAATTCACCCCTCCACTTT.

This rearrangement joins TRBV19 to TRBJ1-5, with TRBD1 matching 7 bases. CDR3 size: 15 residues. In germline, CDR1 is LNHDA, CDR2 SQIVND (reference sequence). Trimming removed 6 bases from V and 6 bases from J; junction bases left unmatched: 11. CDR3 sequence reads: CASSPGDSSFQPQHF. CDR3 nucleotide sequence: TGTGCCAGTAGCCCAGGGGACAGTTCCTTTCAGCCCCAGCATTTT.

This sequence joins TRBV27 and TRBJ2-7; no clear D gene. V lost 3 bases and J lost 4, with 16 bases in between. The CDR3 is 15 amino acids. CDR1 and CDR2 from the germline V gene are MNHEY and SMNVEV (reference sequence). CDR3 nucleotide sequence: TGTGCCAGCAGTTTTCTCCAAATACAGTTTTACGAGCAGTACTTC. Its translation: CASSFLQIQFYEQYF.

The V and J genes are TRBV6-5 and TRBJ1-2; a weak D match, TRBD1 (5 bases). Germline CDR1 is MNHEY and CDR2 is SVGAGI. The germline V and J ends were trimmed by 6 bases and 5 bases, with 16 bases remaining between them. CDR3 size: 14 residues. The CDR3 loop is CASSSIGTAYGYTF. The DNA for the CDR3 is TGTGCCAGCAGCTCTATTGGGACGGCATATGGCTACACCTTC.

The CDR3 DNA reads as TGTGCCAGTAGTATAAACAGGGATGGAAAACTGTTTTTT. This sequence encodes CASSINRDGKLFF. The J gene is TRBJ1-4, the V gene TRBV19, with D tentatively TRBD1 (6 bases). Germline CDR1 and CDR2: LNHDA and SQIVND (reference sequence). Trimming cost V 2 bases and J 10 bases, with 11 bases left between them. The CDR3 runs to 13 residues.

The V gene is TRBV9, the J gene TRBJ2-4; D is uncertain. The CDR3 totals 15 residues. Germline lookup yields CDR1 SGDLS and CDR2 YYNGEE. V lost 3 bases and J lost 8, with 18 bases in between. The CDR3 region has the DNA TGTGCCAGCAGCGCCGCACCGGCCCCCCAGGACATTCAGTACTTC. Protein sequence: CASSAAPAPQDIQYF.

The J gene is TRBJ1-2, the V gene TRBV7-2; no clear D. Germline loops: CDR1 SGHTA, CDR2 FQGNSA. This CDR3 has 15 amino acids. Trimming cost V 1 base and J 4 bases, with 13 bases left between them. Written as DNA, the CDR3 is TGTGCCAGCAGCTTAGGCGGACCCGAGCTCTATGGCTACACCTTC. Protein product: CASSLGGPELYGYTF.

V and J are TRBV6-1 and TRBJ1-4; no reliable D call. Trimming pared 7 bases from V and 8 bases from J, leaving 8 bases between. The CDR3 length is 11 residues. Germline loops: CDR1 MNHNS, CDR2 SASEGT. The chain's CDR3 is CASTTVEKLFF. The CDR3 DNA reads TGTGCCAGCACCACGGTGGAAAAACTGTTTTTT.

The rearrangement uses TRBV7-2 and TRBJ2-3, with 9 bases aligning to TRBD1. CDR1 and CDR2 from the germline V gene are SGHTA and FQGNSA. This CDR3 comprises 14 residues. V trimming: 3 bases; J trimming: 5 bases; junction bases outside the gene matches: 3. Here the CDR3 reads CASSLDRGRDTQYF. The CDR3 DNA is TGTGCCAGCAGCTTGGACAGGGGCAGAGATACGCAGTATTTT.

Notes on this clone: One junction end does not reproduce the germline sequence, and a read error may be involved. The gene calls are TRBV7-7 and TRBJ2-5, with D possibly TRBD1 on 6 matching bases. The CDR3 spans 18 residues. Per the germline V gene, CDR1 is SSHAT and CDR2 is FNYEAQ (reference sequence). CDR3 region: CASSLGLTPATGKETQYF. In DNA form, the CDR3 reads TGTGCTAGCAGCCTAGGCCTGACCCCCGCTACAGGGAAAGAGACCCAGTACTTC.

This clone has a handful of counts. This chain uses TRBV19 with TRBJ1-2; no clear D gene. Germline-derived CDR1 and CDR2 are LNHDA and SQIVND (reference sequence). Trimming took off 7 bases at V and 5 bases at J, with 11 bases between the two ends. This CDR3 is built from 12 residues. Here the CDR3 reads CASTAVSYGYTF. Here the CDR3 DNA reads TGTGCCAGTACAGCAGTTTCTTATGGCTACACCTTC.

This clone was observed a single time. The rearrangement links TRBV6-1 to TRBJ1-6; weak D call: TRBD1 (6 bases). Trimming removed 3 bases at V and 7 bases at J, with 13 bases between. Germline CDR1 is MNHNS and CDR2 is SASEGT. The CDR3 extends over 15 amino acids. The DNA for the CDR3 is TGTGCCAGCAGTGAGGGTACAGGGTCGAATTCACCCCTCCACTTT. Protein: CASSEGTGSNSPLHF.

This chain uses TRBV7-2 with TRBJ2-3, with D unresolved. V lost 2 bases, J lost 4 bases, and 13 bases lay in between. The germline gives CDR1 SGHTA, CDR2 FQGNSA. The CDR3 runs 15 residues. In nucleotides, the CDR3 is TGTGCCAGCAGCTTAAGGGTCGGGTCTCCAGATACGCAGTATTTT. It translates to CASSLRVGSPDTQYF.